This T cell receptor (beta chain) came from a study of T cell changes during pregnancy in multiple sclerosis. The method was immunoSEQ multiplex PCR; TCRdb's version includes in-frame clones alone and lacks a portion of them. The sample shows tens of thousands of clones, about 89% of them seen only once. CDR3 length: 14 residues. V was pared by 5 bases and J by 0 bases, with 8 bases between. Germline V gives CDR1 SGHVS, CDR2 FNYEAQ. This TCR derives from a female donor in good health, enrolled as a control in a pregnancy study. The chain combines TRBV7-6 with TRBJ1-3; D call uncertain. The sequences come from CD8+ T cells from peripheral blood mononuclear cells, collected in the first trimester of pregnancy. In nucleotides, the CDR3 is TGTGCCAGCAGCCTCGGAGACTCTGGAAACACCATATATTTT. Residues: CASSLGDSGNTIYF.